Shown below are 18 T cell receptor beta chains from a single sample sequenced in a study of cytomegalovirus exposure and HLA in healthy donors. This PCR relied on a set of 60 Vbeta primers and 13 Jbeta primers. The data were produced by immunoSEQ multiplex PCR, yet TCRdb's version contains in-frame clones alone and is incomplete. This sample has some 100,000 clones; approximately 80% occur once, and the top ten carry 2% to 3%. The source material was PBMCs. The receptor source for this set is a female donor in good health and CMV-seronegative.

This clone came up once. The chain recombines TRBV5-4 with TRBJ2-3, with unresolved D. Trimming shortened V by 5 bases and J by 4 bases, and 14 bases separated the two germline ends. The CDR3 contains 14 residues. Germline lookup yields CDR1 SGHNT and CDR2 YYREEE (reference sequence). CDR3 residues: CASSNPTQADTQYF. The CDR3 DNA follows: TGTGCCAGCAGTAACCCGACCCAGGCAGATACGCAGTATTTT.

The J gene is TRBJ1-2, the V gene TRBV27, with TRBD1 identical over 7 bases. After removal of 6 bases from V and 5 bases from J, the junction contained 9 bases not matched to a gene. Germline CDR1 reads MNHEY; CDR2 reads SMNVEV (reference sequence). CDR3 length: 14 amino acids. The CDR3 loop reads CASRDTGAPYGYTF. The CDR3 coding sequence is TGTGCCAGCAGAGACACAGGGGCCCCTTATGGCTACACCTTC.

V is TRBV6-5 and J is TRBJ2-5; 7 positions agree with TRBD1. The V gene's germline CDR1 is MNHEY and CDR2 SVGAGI. The CDR3 contains 14 residues. The junction had 8 bases not matched to a gene; V was cut back by 8 bases and J by 2 bases. The DNA for the CDR3 is TGTGCCAGCTATGAGACAGGGAGACAAGAGACCCAGTACTTC. Its translation is CASYETGRQETQYF.

The chain has TRBV5-4 and TRBJ2-7, with D possibly matching TRBD1 (5 bases). This CDR3 is built from 15 residues. Germline loops: CDR1 SGHNT, CDR2 YYREEE (reference sequence). V lost 0 bases to trimming and J lost 4 bases, with 14 bases between them. As DNA, the CDR3 is TGTGCCAGCAGCTTGGGCCGTGGGGCGGTGTACGAGCAGTACTTC. Residues: CASSLGRGAVYEQYF.

In this sample, this clone turned up a few times. The genes are TRBV6-1 and TRBJ2-1; possibly TRBD2 for D (7 bases). There are 13 residues in the CDR3. V was cut by 6 bases and J by 9 bases, with 15 bases left in between. The V gene's germline CDR1 is MNHNS and CDR2 SASEGT. CDR3 loop: CASRIVGGGEQFF. The CDR3 bases are TGTGCCAGCAGAATAGTAGGGGGGGGTGAGCAGTTCTTC.

The chain recombines TRBV30 with TRBJ1-4, with D possibly matching TRBD1 (5 bases). V lost 5 bases and J 0 bases, leaving 13 bases between the germline ends. There are 15 residues in the CDR3. The germline V gene encodes CDR1 GTSNPN and CDR2 SVGIG (reference sequence). DNA for the CDR3: TGTGCCTGGGCCGGGGGGGTTGCAACTAATGAAAAACTGTTTTTT. This translates into CAWAGGVATNEKLFF.

J is TRBJ1-2 and V is TRBV5-4, with a tentative D call TRBD1 (5 bases). Germline CDR1 is SGHNT and CDR2 is YYREEE (reference sequence). CDR3 size: 14 residues. V shed 4 bases and J shed 0 bases, with 10 bases lying between them. The DNA for the CDR3 is TGTGCCAGCAGCAGGACAACGGCTAACTATGGCTACACCTTC. As protein: CASSRTTANYGYTF.

This sequence joins TRBV2 and TRBJ1-4; the D gene is possibly TRBD1 (5 bases). Trimming shortened V by 1 base and J by 1 base, and 13 bases separated the two germline ends. This CDR3 region has 17 residues. In germline, CDR1 is SNHLY, CDR2 FYNNEI. The DNA for the CDR3 is TGTGCCAGCAGTGAAGTGGCCGGGGGATTAACTAATGAAAAACTGTTTTTT. Protein product: CASSEVAGGLTNEKLFF.

The chain is built from TRBV2 and TRBJ2-1; D call uncertain. CDR1 SNHLY and CDR2 FYNNEI come from the germline V gene. Between the trimmed V and J ends, which lost 3 bases and 0 bases, there was a span of 3 bases. CDR3 length: 13 residues. The CDR3 DNA sequence: TGTGCCAGCAGTGAGTACTCCTACAATGAGCAGTTCTTC. Its translation is CASSEYSYNEQFF.

J is TRBJ2-2 and V is TRBV4-1, with a tentative D call TRBD2 (7 bases). The CDR3 sequence is 17 residues long. Between the trimmed V and J ends, which lost 0 bases and 0 bases, there was a span of 11 bases. Germline V lookup: CDR1 MGHRA, CDR2 YSYEKL. The CDR3 DNA reads as TGCGCCAGCAGCCAAGAGGGGGGGCCCTCGAACACCGGGGAGCTGTTTTTT. Translated, it gives CASSQEGGPSNTGELFF.

The chain is built from TRBV6-5 and TRBJ2-1; D is perhaps TRBD2 (5 bases). V was clipped by 4 bases and J by 11 bases, with 18 bases between them. Germline assignment: CDR1 MNHEY and CDR2 SVGAGI. The CDR3 length is 14 residues. The CDR3 loop reads CASSSLGSSEKQFF. The CDR3 bases are TGTGCCAGCAGTTCCCTAGGGAGCTCGGAGAAGCAGTTCTTC.

The CDR3, as DNA: TGCAGCGTTGCCCGAACAGGGGGCAACTATGGCTACACCTTC. Translation gives CSVARTGGNYGYTF. The V and J genes are TRBV29-1 and TRBJ1-2, with 9 bases identical to TRBD1. V gave up 4 bases and J gave up 2 bases; unmatched junction bases: 5. The CDR3 runs 14 residues. Germline V gene sequence: CDR1 SQVTM, CDR2 ANQGSEA.

The rearrangement links TRBV5-4 to TRBJ2-1; no reliable D call. The CDR3 runs 18 residues. The germline V gene has CDR1 SGHNT and CDR2 YYREEE (reference sequence). V was cut by 0 bases and J by 4 bases, with 20 bases left in between. The chain's CDR3 is CASSLGPTATSPYNEQFF. CDR3 coding DNA: TGTGCCAGCAGCTTGGGTCCGACCGCGACTTCCCCATACAATGAGCAGTTCTTC.

The chain carries TRBV7-8 and TRBJ2-5; D uncertain. The CDR3 extends over 13 amino acids. Trimming pared 3 bases from V and 5 bases from J, leaving 10 bases between. Germline CDR1 is SGHVS and CDR2 is FQNEAQ. The CDR3 DNA reads TGTGCCAGCAGCTTTGGCTCTAGGGAGACCCAGTACTTC. The encoded protein is CASSFGSRETQYF.

The chain has TRBV6-5 and TRBJ1-1; D unresolved. The CDR3 contains 13 residues. Germline V CDR1 and CDR2: MNHEY, SVGAGI. V shed 8 bases and J shed 0 bases, with 10 bases lying between them. The CDR3 bases are TGTGCCAGCTCAATAACAGTGAACACTGAAGCTTTCTTT. This codes for CASSITVNTEAFF.

This chain links TRBV5-1 with TRBJ2-3; possibly TRBD2 for D (6 bases). V dropped 4 bases and J dropped 2 bases, with 14 bases sitting between them. The CDR3 runs to 15 residues. Germline lookup yields CDR1 SGHRS and CDR2 YFSETQ. This chain's CDR3 is CASSHGTPSTDTQYF. The CDR3 DNA is TGCGCCAGCAGCCACGGGACTCCATCCACAGATACGCAGTATTTT.

This chain uses TRBV15 with TRBJ1-3, with 7 positions matching TRBD1. From germline, CDR1 is LNHNV and CDR2 YYDKDF (reference sequence). V lost 0 bases to trimming and J lost 2 bases; unmatched junction nucleotides: 1. The CDR3 length is 15 residues. Written as DNA, the CDR3 is TGTGCCACCAGCAGAGAGACAGGGACTGGAAACACCATATATTTT. It yields the protein CATSRETGTGNTIYF. The variable domain in full, completed from reference TRBV15 and TRBJ1-3, reads DAMVIQNPRYQVTQFGKPVTLSCSQTLNHNVMYWYQQKSSQAPKLLFHYYDKDFNNEADTPDNFQSRRPNTSFCFLDIRSPGLGDTAMYLCATSRETGTGNTIYFGEGSWLTVV.

The chain links TRBV16 to TRBJ2-1; D is perhaps TRBD2 (6 bases). Looked up from germline, CDR1 is KGHSY and CDR2 is FQNENV. The CDR3 loop spans 14 amino acids. Trimming cost V 4 bases and J 10 bases, with 17 bases left between them. The CDR3 reads CASSRTAESGEQFF. The CDR3, as DNA: TGTGCCAGCAGCCGGACGGCGGAGAGCGGGGAGCAGTTCTTC.